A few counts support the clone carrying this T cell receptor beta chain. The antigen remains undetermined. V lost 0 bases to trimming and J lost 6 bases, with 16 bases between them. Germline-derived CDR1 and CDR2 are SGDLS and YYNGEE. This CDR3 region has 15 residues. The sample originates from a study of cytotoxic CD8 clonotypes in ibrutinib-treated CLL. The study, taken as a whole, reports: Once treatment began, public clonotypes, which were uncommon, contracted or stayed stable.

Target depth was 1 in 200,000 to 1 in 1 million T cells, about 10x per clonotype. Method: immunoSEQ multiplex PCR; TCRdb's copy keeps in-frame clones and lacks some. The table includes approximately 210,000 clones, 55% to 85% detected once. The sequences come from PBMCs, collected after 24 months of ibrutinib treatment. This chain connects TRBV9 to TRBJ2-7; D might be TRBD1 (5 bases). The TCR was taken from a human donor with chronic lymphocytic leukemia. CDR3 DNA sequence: TGTGCCAGCAGCGTAGACCCACAGGATTATTTCGAGCAGTACTTC. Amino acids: CASSVDPQDYFEQYF. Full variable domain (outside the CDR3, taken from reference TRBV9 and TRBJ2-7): DSGVTQTPKHLITATGQRVTLRCSPRSGDLSVYWYQQSLDQGLQFLIQYYNGEERAKGNILERFSAQQFPDLHSELNLSSLELGDSALYFCASSVDPQDYFEQYFGPGTRLTVT.